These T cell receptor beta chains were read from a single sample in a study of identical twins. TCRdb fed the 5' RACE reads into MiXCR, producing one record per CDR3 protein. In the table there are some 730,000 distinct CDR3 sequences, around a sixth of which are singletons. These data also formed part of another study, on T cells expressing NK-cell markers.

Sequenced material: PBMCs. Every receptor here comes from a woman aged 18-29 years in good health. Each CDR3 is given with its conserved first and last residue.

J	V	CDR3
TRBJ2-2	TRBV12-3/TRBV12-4	CASSLSPPRGQGGELFF
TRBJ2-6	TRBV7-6	CASSSIRRGSGANVLTF
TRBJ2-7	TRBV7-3	CASSLRGKDGQGHYEQYF
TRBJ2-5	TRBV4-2	CASSRTSGGQTQETQYF
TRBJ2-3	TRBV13	CASSLVWTGKQYF
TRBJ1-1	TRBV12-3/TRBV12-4	CASSLTAVNTEAFF
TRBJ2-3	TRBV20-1	CSAPRRGPADTQYF
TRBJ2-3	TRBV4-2	CASSPAVGALPTDTQYF
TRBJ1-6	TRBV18	CASSSDRGRSPLHF
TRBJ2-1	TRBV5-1	CASSLLDRGYNEQFF
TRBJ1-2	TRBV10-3	CAISDGNLPYGYTF
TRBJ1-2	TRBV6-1	CASQDLDGKYGYTF
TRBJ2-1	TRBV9	CASSRQGGLYNEQFF
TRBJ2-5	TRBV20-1	CSARAGAGVGETQYF
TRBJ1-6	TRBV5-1	CASSLGGPQANSPLHF
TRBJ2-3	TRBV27	CASSSPPGLAGLTDTQYF
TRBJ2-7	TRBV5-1	CASSLVGGNYEQYF
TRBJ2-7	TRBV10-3	CAISDSTGYEQYF
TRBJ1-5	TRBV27	CASSLSVGFGPQHF
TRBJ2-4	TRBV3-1	CASSHADWRNIQYF
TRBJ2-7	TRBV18	CASSPGLGDAAYEQYF
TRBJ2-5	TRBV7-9	CASSLIDRDRGSETQYF
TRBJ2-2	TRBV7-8	CASSPSPGTANTGELFF
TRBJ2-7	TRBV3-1	CASSPNGGSSYEQYF
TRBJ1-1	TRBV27	CASRGVDWYMNTEAFF
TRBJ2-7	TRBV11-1	CASSLGMGLAGLAYEQYF
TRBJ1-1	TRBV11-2	CASSWGRMNTEAFF
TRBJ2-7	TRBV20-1	CSARDETTYEQYF
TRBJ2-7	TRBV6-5	CASSYGQGNEQYF
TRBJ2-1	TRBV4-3	CASSQGSLYNEQFF
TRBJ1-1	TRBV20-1	CSARDPGGSNTEAFF
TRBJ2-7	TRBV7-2	CASSSQTGLHEQYF
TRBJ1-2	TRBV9	CASSAPSGQGALGYTF
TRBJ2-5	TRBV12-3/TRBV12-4	CASRYRRETQYF
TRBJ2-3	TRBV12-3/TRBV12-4	CASSLVGITDTQYF
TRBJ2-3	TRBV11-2	CADTGNTDTQYF
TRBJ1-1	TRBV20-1	CSARPPGWTEAFF
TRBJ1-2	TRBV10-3	CAISATGRYGYTF
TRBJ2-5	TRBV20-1	CSAPKGHRGETQYF
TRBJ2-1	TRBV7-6	CASSLGTSGRARYNEQFF
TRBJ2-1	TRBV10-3	CAISEGTSGAYNEQFF
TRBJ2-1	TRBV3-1	CASSQVFRGLGEQFF
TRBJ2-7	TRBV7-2	CASSSAGGSEQYF